This T cell receptor (beta chain) was captured in a study of vaccination effects on CD4 cells after COVID-19. As for the study in general: Participants were given two doses of BNT162b2 or mRNA-1273 vaccine.

Study-wide results and limits: In vaccinees who were healthy, merely 1 out of 255 vaccine-induced clones cross-reacted with common cold coronaviruses.

In the ViraFEST assay, antigen-specific CD4+ clonotypes were identified by expansion after peptide-pool stimulation. CD4+ T cells were isolated after around 9 days of culture. None of these healthy vaccinees had been infected with SARS-CoV-2 before vaccination. Researchers reported culturing 2 million or so PBMC in each well, adding around 10 IU/ml IL-2 and approximately 10 ug/ml peptides. V lost 0 bases to trimming and J lost 4 bases; unmatched junction nucleotides: 5. The CDR3 runs 15 residues. Germline CDR1 MNHEY, CDR2 SMNVEV (reference sequence). The repertoire was sequenced with immunoSEQ multiplex PCR; TCRdb's copy has only in-frame clones and lacks some. The data hold 25,000 or so clones, with approximately 64% observed a single time. Regarding this clone: The target antigen is unknown.

The specimen comprised CD4+ T cells from PBMCs cultured with HCoV-OC43 spike peptides, sampled before COVID-19 vaccination. The subset: HCoV-OC43 spike overlapping peptide pool stimulation. The gene calls are TRBV27 and TRBJ1-2; 7 positions match TRBD1. The TCR was taken from a human donor who received a COVID-19 vaccine. CDR3 bases: TGTGCCAGCAGTTTATCGTTCTCAGGGGGCTATGGCTACACCTTC. Residues: CASSLSFSGGYGYTF.